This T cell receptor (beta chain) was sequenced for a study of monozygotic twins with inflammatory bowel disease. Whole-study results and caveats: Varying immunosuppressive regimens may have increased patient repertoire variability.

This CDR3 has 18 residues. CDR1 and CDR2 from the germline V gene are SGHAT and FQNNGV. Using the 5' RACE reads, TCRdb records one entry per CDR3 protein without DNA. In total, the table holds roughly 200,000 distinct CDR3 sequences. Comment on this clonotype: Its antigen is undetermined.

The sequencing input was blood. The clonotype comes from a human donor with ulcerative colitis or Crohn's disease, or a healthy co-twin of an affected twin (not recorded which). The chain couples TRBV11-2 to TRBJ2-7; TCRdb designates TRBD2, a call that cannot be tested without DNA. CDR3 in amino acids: CASSLGRGGRLPSYEQYF.